The 8 T cell receptor beta chains below all came from one sample that was sequenced in a study of T-cell memory formation after mild COVID-19. MiXCR, applied by TCRdb to the 5' RACE reads, yields one record per CDR3 protein. Among approximately 560,000 distinct CDR3 sequences listed, approximately 15% were seen once. Sequencing used PBMCs or a T cell subset sorted from them (not recorded which). The receptors stem from an adult woman who had mild COVID-19 (a few samples of this study predate the infection). Cell type and time point are not known.

This chain joins TRBV12-3 or TRBV12-4 and TRBJ1-1, with D possibly TRBD1 on 6 matching bases. This CDR3 region has 14 residues. V was shortened by 5 bases and J by 3 bases, with 13 bases between the two germline ends. The CDR3 nucleotides read TGTGCCAGCAGTCCGCCGGGACAACACACTGAAGCTTTCTTT. The encoded protein is CASSPPGQHTEAFF.

This clonotype has a handful of counts. This chain connects TRBV13 to TRBJ2-5; D call uncertain. The CDR3 is 14 amino acids. From germline, CDR1 is PRHDT and CDR2 FYEKMQ (reference sequence). V lost 8 bases and J 0 bases, leaving 13 bases between the germline ends. CDR3 region: CASRSRGHQETQYF. The CDR3 nucleotides are TGTGCCAGCCGCAGTCGAGGCCACCAAGAGACCCAGTACTTC.

This clonotype was observed a handful of times. V is TRBV19 and J is TRBJ2-7, with 8 bases identical to TRBD1. Trimming at V came to 8 bases and at J to 5 bases, leaving 8 bases not matched to a gene. CDR3 length equals 13 residues. Germline assignment: CDR1 LNHDA and CDR2 SQIVND (reference sequence). DNA for the CDR3: TGTGCCAGTGGCCGGGACAGGAGGGACGAGCAGTACTTC. It encodes CASGRDRRDEQYF.

This sequence joins TRBV9 and TRBJ1-2; 12 nucleotides agree with TRBD1. The CDR3 is made up of 14 amino acids. CDR1 is SGDLS, CDR2 YYNGEE, per germline. The J segment lost 8 bases and the V segment lost 0 bases, leaving 2 bases of the junction unmatched. CDR3 nucleotide sequence: TGTGCCAGCAGCGTAGAAGGGACAGGGGGCGGCTACACCTTC. This translates into CASSVEGTGGGYTF.

This clonotype has only a few counts. The junction departs from the called germline gene at one end, perhaps through a read error. The chain uses TRBV7-9 and TRBJ2-5, with 7 bases that match TRBD2. The CDR3 consists of 9 residues. Germline V gene sequence: CDR1 SEHNR, CDR2 FQNEAQ (reference sequence). The CDR3 spells CASSLGGSF. The DNA of the CDR3 is TGTGCCAGCAGCTTGGGGGGGTCCTTC.

CDR3 bases: TGTGCCAGCAGTACCGCTCGGGAGCTGTTTTTT. It is translated as CASSTARELFF. This chain connects TRBV12-3 or TRBV12-4 to TRBJ2-2; no clear D. Trimming stripped 5 bases from V and 9 bases from J, with 7 bases between. This CDR3 contains 11 residues.

The chain links TRBV7-2 to TRBJ2-5, with 8 nucleotides matching TRBD2. The germline V gene has CDR1 SGHTA and CDR2 FQGNSA. The V segment lost 5 bases and the J segment 5 bases; nucleotides outside the gene matches: 13. The CDR3 consists of 16 residues. The CDR3 is CASSEAGASGAETQYF. As DNA, the CDR3 is TGTGCCAGCAGCGAAGCGGGAGCCTCAGGGGCGGAGACCCAGTACTTC.

This chain joins TRBV24-1 and TRBJ2-3; D is perhaps TRBD1 or TRBD2 (5 bases each). CDR3 length: 16 residues. Trimming took 0 bases from V and 3 from J, leaving 12 bases between them. Germline V CDR1 and CDR2: KGHDR, SFDVKD. The CDR3 reads CATSDLRFGGTDTQYF. CDR3 DNA sequence: TGTGCCACCAGTGATTTGAGGTTTGGGGGAACAGATACGCAGTATTTT.